One and the same sample provided the 27 T cell receptor beta chains below, sequenced in a study of neoadjuvant nivolumab and ipilimumab in lung cancer. Method: immunoSEQ multiplex PCR; TCRdb's copy keeps in-frame clones and lacks some. The sample has approximately 7,700 clones; about 89% are singletons. Sequencing was performed on tumor tissue, taken after neoadjuvant nivolumab, alone or with ipilimumab, at or shortly before surgery. The receptor source for this set is an adult with non-small cell lung cancer. Some clones in this sample may be carry-over from other donors' samples.

The gene calls are TRBV15 and TRBJ2-1; 9 bases line up with TRBD2. The V gene's germline CDR1 is LNHNV and CDR2 YYDKDF (reference sequence). The CDR3 extends over 15 amino acids. J lost 8 bases, V lost 0 bases, and 5 bases had no gene match. This chain's CDR3 is CATSREREGSHEQFF. In DNA form, the CDR3 reads TGTGCCACCAGCAGAGAGCGGGAGGGTTCCCATGAGCAGTTCTTC.

The chain combines TRBV10-3 with TRBJ2-1; 12 bases line up with TRBD2. V gave up 2 bases and J gave up 4 bases; unmatched junction bases: 3. This CDR3 has 16 residues. The V gene's germline CDR1 is ENHRY and CDR2 SYGVKD. DNA for the CDR3: TGTGCCATCAGTGAGGGACTAGCGGGAAGTTACAATGAGCAGTTCTTC. Translated: CAISEGLAGSYNEQFF.

The rearrangement uses TRBV7-2 and TRBJ1-4, with 7 bases fitting TRBD1. This CDR3 has 16 amino acids. Germline V gene sequence: CDR1 SGHTA, CDR2 FQGNSA. J was trimmed by 2 bases and V by 1 base; bases with no gene match: 4. CDR3 DNA: TGTGCCAGCAGCTTAGACCGGACAGGTACTAATGAAAAACTGTTTTTT. It yields the protein CASSLDRTGTNEKLFF.

V usage is TRBV12-5 and J usage is TRBJ2-7, with TRBD1 matching 10 bases. This CDR3 comprises 15 residues. Germline CDR1 LGHNT, CDR2 FRNRAP. V lost 1 base and J lost 6; bases outside the gene matches: 6. The CDR3 nucleotides are TGTGCTAGTGGTTTGGGGGGACAGGGGCTCGGCGAGCAGTACTTC. As protein: CASGLGGQGLGEQYF.

This clone was picked up a small number of times. V is TRBV15 and J is TRBJ2-1, with D tentatively TRBD1 (6 bases). V gave up 3 bases and J gave up 2 bases, with 17 bases separating them. The CDR3 loop spans 17 amino acids. CDR1 is LNHNV, CDR2 YYDKDF, per germline (reference sequence). The CDR3 loop reads CATSRYPPGQPYNEQFF. Written as DNA, the CDR3 is TGTGCCACCAGCAGGTATCCGCCGGGACAACCCTACAATGAGCAGTTCTTC. The variable domain in full, with the rest retrieved from reference TRBV15 and TRBJ2-1, is DAMVIQNPRYQVTQFGKPVTLSCSQTLNHNVMYWYQQKSSQAPKLLFHYYDKDFNNEADTPDNFQSRRPNTSFCFLDIRSPGLGDTAMYLCATSRYPPGQPYNEQFFGPGTRLTVL.

CDR3: CASSQEREISYEQYF. CDR3 nucleotides: TGCGCCAGCAGCCAAGAAAGGGAAATCTCCTACGAGCAGTACTTC. The chain has TRBV4-3 and TRBJ2-7; no definite D call. Trimming cost V 0 bases and J 0 bases, with 9 bases left between them. Germline V lookup: CDR1 LGHNA, CDR2 YSLEER. The CDR3 sequence is 15 residues long.

This chain uses TRBV5-4 with TRBJ2-5, with D hard to call. Between the trimmed V and J ends, which lost 1 base and 4 bases, there was a span of 11 bases. Germline V gene sequence: CDR1 SGHNT, CDR2 YYREEE (reference sequence). CDR3 length: 14 amino acids. In DNA, the CDR3 is TGTGCCAGCAGCTTGATTACAGCCCTAGAGACCCAGTACTTC. This sequence encodes CASSLITALETQYF.

The chain links TRBV29-1 to TRBJ2-7; D call uncertain. Germline V lookup: CDR1 SQVTM, CDR2 ANQGSEA. The germline V and J ends were trimmed by 4 bases and 9 bases, with 19 bases remaining between them. The CDR3 runs to 13 residues. CDR3 loop: CSVVVLAGERQYF. Written as DNA, the CDR3 is TGCAGCGTTGTGGTTCTGGCAGGCGAAAGGCAGTACTTC.

This chain joins TRBV6-1 and TRBJ2-2; TRBD2 might be the D (5 bases). CDR1 is MNHNS and CDR2 is SASEGT in the germline V gene. Trimming removed 5 bases from V and 6 bases from J, with 10 bases in between. The CDR3 is 13 residues long. The CDR3 nucleotides are TGTGCCAGCAGTTTCGGGGTAGCCGGGGAGCTGTTTTTT. This gives the protein CASSFGVAGELFF.

The DNA for the CDR3 is TGTGCCAGCTCACCAGCTCTCGCAACAGATGAAAAACTGTTTTTT. It translates to CASSPALATDEKLFF. The chain links TRBV18 to TRBJ1-4; D uncertain. With 2 bases removed from V and 6 bases from J, the gap between germline ends came to 13 bases. CDR3 length: 15 amino acids. Looked up from germline, CDR1 is KGHSH and CDR2 is LQKENI.

This clone appeared once. The chain couples TRBV30 to TRBJ2-2; no clear D gene. Trimming removed 4 bases at V and 1 base at J, with 7 bases between. The CDR3 consists of 13 residues. The germline CDR1 and CDR2 sequences are GTSNPN and SVGIG (reference sequence). CDR3 residues: CAWNSRNTGELFF. CDR3 DNA: TGTGCCTGGAATAGCAGGAACACCGGGGAGCTGTTTTTT.

DNA for the CDR3: TGTGCCTTCGACCGGCGGGGGGAGATTAACTATGGCTACACCTTC. Translated, it gives CAFDRRGEINYGYTF. The rearrangement joins TRBV30 to TRBJ1-2, with a possible D match to TRBD1 (5 bases). The V gene lost 7 bases and the J gene lost 1 base, with 19 bases spanning the gap. Germline V lookup: CDR1 GTSNPN, CDR2 SVGIG (reference sequence). The CDR3 has 15 amino acids. The full variable domain, completed using reference TRBV30 and TRBJ1-2, is SQTIHQWPATLVQPVGSPLSLECTVEGTSNPNLYWYRQAAGRGLQLLFYSVGIGQISSEVPQNLSASRPQDRQFILSSKKLLLSDSGFYLCAFDRRGEINYGYTFGSGTRLTVV.

The chain couples TRBV5-6 to TRBJ2-4; D possibly matches TRBD1 or TRBD2 (5 bases each). Trimming shortened V by 0 bases and J by 0 bases, and 10 bases separated the two germline ends. Germline CDR1 and CDR2: SGHDT and YYEEEE. The CDR3 is 16 residues long. CDR3 bases: TGTGCCAGCAGCTTGGTTAGGGACCAAGCCAAAAACATTCAGTACTTC. It encodes CASSLVRDQAKNIQYF.

The rearrangement uses TRBV11-2 and TRBJ2-7, with D possibly matching TRBD2 (6 bases). Germline CDR1 is SGHAT and CDR2 is FQNNGV. The CDR3 is 13 amino acids. V shed 1 base and J shed 7 bases, with 11 bases lying between them. The CDR3: CASSLAAGLEQYF. The DNA for the CDR3 is TGTGCCAGCAGCTTAGCTGCGGGGCTTGAGCAGTACTTC. The entire variable domain, with the rest obtained from reference TRBV11-2 and TRBJ2-7, is as follows: EAGVAQSPRYKIIEKRQSVAFWCNPISGHATLYWYQQILGQGPKLLIQFQNNGVVDDSQLPKDRFSAERLKGVDSTLKIQPAKLEDSAVYLCASSLAAGLEQYFGPGTRLTVT.

The chain couples TRBV4-1 to TRBJ2-2; 7 nucleotides agree with TRBD2. V trimming: 8 bases; J trimming: 2 bases; junction bases outside the gene matches: 11. The CDR3 has 16 amino acids. CDR1 and CDR2 from the germline V gene are MGHRA and YSYEKL. CDR3 residues: CASHPRGRDNTGELFF. The CDR3 DNA reads TGCGCCAGCCATCCCCGTGGGAGGGATAACACCGGGGAGCTGTTTTTT.

The chain links TRBV6-1 to TRBJ2-7, with D unresolved. V lost 7 bases and J 2 bases, leaving 12 bases between the germline ends. This CDR3 comprises 13 residues. Germline CDR1 reads MNHNS; CDR2 reads SASEGT. CDR3 bases: TGTGCCAGCATCCCCTTAGGGACCTACGAGCAGTACTTC. Protein product: CASIPLGTYEQYF.

The chain uses TRBV6-1 and TRBJ1-2; D remains ambiguous. This CDR3 contains 10 residues. CDR1 MNHNS and CDR2 SASEGT come from the germline V gene. V dropped 6 bases and J dropped 7 bases, with 6 bases sitting between them. The CDR3: CASSAIGYTF. CDR3 nucleotide sequence: TGTGCCAGCAGCGCGATTGGCTACACCTTC.

The chain has TRBV11-2 and TRBJ2-7; D perhaps matches TRBD2 (6 bases). CDR1 and CDR2 (germline): SGHAT, FQNNGV. Trimming shortened V by 5 bases and J by 6 bases, and 14 bases separated the two germline ends. The CDR3 length is 13 residues. The CDR3 DNA follows: TGTGCCAGCAGCGTTAGGAGGGGAATCGAGCAGTACTTC. Amino acids: CASSVRRGIEQYF.

The chain uses TRBV12-5 and TRBJ2-6; possibly TRBD1 for D (6 bases). The germline CDR1 and CDR2 sequences are LGHNT and FRNRAP. The CDR3 spans 19 residues. Trimming stripped 4 bases from V and 0 bases from J, with 19 bases between. As DNA, the CDR3 is TGTGCTAGTGGTTCCCCCCTCCAGGGGATTACCTCTGGGGCCAACGTCCTGACTTTC. It translates to CASGSPLQGITSGANVLTF.

This chain uses TRBV5-1 with TRBJ2-7; perhaps D is TRBD1 or TRBD2 (5 bases each). Trimming shortened V by 6 bases and J by 1 base, and 17 bases separated the two germline ends. This CDR3 is 15 amino acids long. CDR1 and CDR2 from the germline V gene are SGHRS and YFSETQ. Here the CDR3 reads CASNRDRMRSYEQYF. For the CDR3, the DNA is TGCGCCAGCAACCGGGACCGAATGAGATCCTACGAGCAGTACTTC.

This chain links TRBV19 with TRBJ2-7, with a weak D call TRBD1 (6 bases). V lost 4 bases and J lost 2, with 18 bases in between. The CDR3 spans 16 residues. Germline CDR1 reads LNHDA; CDR2 reads SQIVND (reference sequence). CDR3 protein: CASSTGTSEGTYEQYF. CDR3 coding DNA: TGTGCCAGTAGTACCGGGACATCCGAGGGAACCTACGAGCAGTACTTC.

The chain carries TRBV7-2 and TRBJ2-5, with 8 positions matching TRBD1. V trimming: 5 bases; J trimming: 5 bases; junction bases outside the gene matches: 10. The CDR3 contains 15 residues. Looked up from germline, CDR1 is SGHTA and CDR2 is FQGNSA. CDR3 region: CASSPRQGAKETQYF. CDR3 bases: TGTGCCAGCAGCCCCCGGCAGGGGGCTAAGGAGACCCAGTACTTC.

This chain connects TRBV7-9 to TRBJ1-2, with D maybe TRBD1 (6 bases). Germline values: CDR1 SEHNR, CDR2 FQNEAQ (reference sequence). V was clipped by 5 bases and J by 8 bases, with 18 bases between them. The CDR3 has 14 amino acids. CDR3 nucleotide sequence: TGTGCCAGCAGCCCAAGGGGGGACCTATGGGGCTACACCTTC. Translated: CASSPRGDLWGYTF.

This chain joins TRBV7-2 and TRBJ2-7; a possible D gene is TRBD2 (5 bases). V shed 5 bases and J shed 7 bases, with 21 bases lying between them. CDR1 and CDR2 (germline): SGHTA, FQGNSA. The CDR3 consists of 15 residues. CDR3 DNA: TGTGCCAGCAGCATACTGCCCGTCAGCGGTCTTGAGCAGTACTTC. This codes for CASSILPVSGLEQYF.

As DNA, the CDR3 is TGTGCCAGTAGTATTAACGGGGAGGGCGAGCAGTACTTC. It is translated as CASSINGEGEQYF. The chain combines TRBV19 with TRBJ2-7; 7 nucleotides agree with TRBD2. This CDR3 contains 13 residues. The V gene end was trimmed by 3 bases and the J gene end by 6 bases; junction bases not matched to a gene: 5. The germline V gene has CDR1 LNHDA and CDR2 SQIVND (reference sequence).

The chain uses TRBV13 and TRBJ1-2; 7 bases align to TRBD1. Trimming took 5 bases from V and 6 from J; bases not matched to a gene: 15. The CDR3 totals 16 residues. Germline-derived CDR1 and CDR2 are PRHDT and FYEKMQ (reference sequence). CDR3: CASSTAGTVYANGYTF. CDR3 bases: TGTGCCAGCAGCACCGCCGGGACAGTATACGCCAATGGCTACACCTTC.

This chain joins TRBV7-2 and TRBJ1-1, with D unresolved. Trimming pared 2 bases from V and 6 bases from J, leaving 13 bases between. The CDR3 has 14 amino acids. The germline gives CDR1 SGHTA, CDR2 FQGNSA. Here the CDR3 reads CASSLPGTVAEAFF. CDR3 DNA sequence: TGTGCCAGCAGCTTACCGGGTACAGTGGCTGAAGCTTTCTTT.